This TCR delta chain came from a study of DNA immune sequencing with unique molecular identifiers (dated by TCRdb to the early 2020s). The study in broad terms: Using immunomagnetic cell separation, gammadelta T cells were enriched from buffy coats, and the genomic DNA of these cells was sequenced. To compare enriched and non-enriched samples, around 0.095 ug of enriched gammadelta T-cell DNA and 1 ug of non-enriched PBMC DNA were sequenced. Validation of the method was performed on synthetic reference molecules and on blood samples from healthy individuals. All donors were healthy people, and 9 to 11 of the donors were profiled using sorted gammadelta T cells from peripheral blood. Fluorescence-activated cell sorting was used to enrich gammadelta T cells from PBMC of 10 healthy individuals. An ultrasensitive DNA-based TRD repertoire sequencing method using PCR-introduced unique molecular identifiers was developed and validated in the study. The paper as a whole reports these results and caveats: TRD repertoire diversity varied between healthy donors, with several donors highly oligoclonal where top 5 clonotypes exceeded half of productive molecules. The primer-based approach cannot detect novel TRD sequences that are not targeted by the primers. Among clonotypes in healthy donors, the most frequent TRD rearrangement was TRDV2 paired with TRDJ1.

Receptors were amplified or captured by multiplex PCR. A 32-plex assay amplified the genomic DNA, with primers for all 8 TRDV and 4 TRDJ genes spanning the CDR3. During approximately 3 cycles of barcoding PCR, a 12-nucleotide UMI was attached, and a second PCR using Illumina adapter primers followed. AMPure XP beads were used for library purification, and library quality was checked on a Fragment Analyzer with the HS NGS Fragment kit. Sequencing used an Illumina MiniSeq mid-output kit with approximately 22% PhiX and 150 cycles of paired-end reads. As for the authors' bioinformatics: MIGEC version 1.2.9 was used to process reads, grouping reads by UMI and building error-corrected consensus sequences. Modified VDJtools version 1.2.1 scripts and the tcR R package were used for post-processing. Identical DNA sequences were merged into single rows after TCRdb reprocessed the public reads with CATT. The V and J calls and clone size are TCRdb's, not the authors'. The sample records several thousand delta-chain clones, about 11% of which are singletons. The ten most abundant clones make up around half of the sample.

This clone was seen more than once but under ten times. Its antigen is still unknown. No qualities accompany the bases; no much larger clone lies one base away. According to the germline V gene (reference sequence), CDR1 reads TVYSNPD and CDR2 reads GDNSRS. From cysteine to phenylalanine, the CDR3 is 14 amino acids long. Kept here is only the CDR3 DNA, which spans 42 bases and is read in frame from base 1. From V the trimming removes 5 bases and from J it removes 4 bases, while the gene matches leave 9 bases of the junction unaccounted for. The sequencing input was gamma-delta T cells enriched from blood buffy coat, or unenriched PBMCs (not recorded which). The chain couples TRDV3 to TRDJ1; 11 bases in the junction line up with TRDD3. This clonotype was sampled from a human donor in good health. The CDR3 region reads CALPRTGGYDKLIF. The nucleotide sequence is TGTGCCCTCCCCAGAACTGGGGGATACGATAAACTCATCTTT. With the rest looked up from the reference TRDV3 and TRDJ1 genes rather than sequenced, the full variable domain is CDKVTQSSPDQTVASGSEVVLLCTYDTVYSNPDLFWYRIRPDYSFQFVFYGDNSRSEGADFTQGRFSVKHILTQKAFHLVISPVRTEDSATYYCALPRTGGYDKLIFGKGTRVTVEP.